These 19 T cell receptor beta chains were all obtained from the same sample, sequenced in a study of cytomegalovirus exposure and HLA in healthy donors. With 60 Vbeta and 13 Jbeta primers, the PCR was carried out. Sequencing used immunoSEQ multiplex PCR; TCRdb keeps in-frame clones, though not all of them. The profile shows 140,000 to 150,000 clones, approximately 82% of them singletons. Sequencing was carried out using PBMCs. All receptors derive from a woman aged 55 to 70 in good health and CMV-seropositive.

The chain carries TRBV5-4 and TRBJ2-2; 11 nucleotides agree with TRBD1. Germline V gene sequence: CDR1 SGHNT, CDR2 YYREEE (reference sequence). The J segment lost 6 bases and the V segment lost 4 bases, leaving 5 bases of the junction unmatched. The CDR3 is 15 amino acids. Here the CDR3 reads CASSAGQGGAGELFF. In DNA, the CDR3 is TGTGCCAGCAGCGCGGGACAGGGGGGGGCCGGGGAGCTGTTTTTT.

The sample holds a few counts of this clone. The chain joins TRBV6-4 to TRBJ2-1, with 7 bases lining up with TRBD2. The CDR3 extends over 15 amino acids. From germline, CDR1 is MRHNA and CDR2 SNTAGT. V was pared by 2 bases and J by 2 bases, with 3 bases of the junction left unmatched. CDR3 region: CASSDTGGPYNEQFF. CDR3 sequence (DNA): TGTGCCAGCAGTGACACGGGAGGTCCCTACAATGAGCAGTTCTTC.

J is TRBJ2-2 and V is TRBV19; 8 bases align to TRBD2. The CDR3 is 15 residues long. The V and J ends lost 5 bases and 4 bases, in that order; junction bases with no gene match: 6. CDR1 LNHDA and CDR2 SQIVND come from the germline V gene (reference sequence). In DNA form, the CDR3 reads TGTGCCAGTAGTGGGTTAGCGGGATCCACCGGGGAGCTGTTTTTT. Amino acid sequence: CASSGLAGSTGELFF.

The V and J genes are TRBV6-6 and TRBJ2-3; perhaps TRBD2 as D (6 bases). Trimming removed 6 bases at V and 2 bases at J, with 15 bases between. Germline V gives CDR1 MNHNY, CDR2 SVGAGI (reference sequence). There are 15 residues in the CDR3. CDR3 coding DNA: TGTGCCAGCAGGGCGGGGCGTGGGCACACAGATACGCAGTATTTT. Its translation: CASRAGRGHTDTQYF.

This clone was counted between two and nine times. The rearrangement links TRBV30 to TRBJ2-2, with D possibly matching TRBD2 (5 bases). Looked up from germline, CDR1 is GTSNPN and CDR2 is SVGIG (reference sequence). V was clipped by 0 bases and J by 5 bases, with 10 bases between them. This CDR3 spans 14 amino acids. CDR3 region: CAWSVSGSTGELFF. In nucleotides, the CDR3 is TGTGCCTGGAGTGTTTCTGGGAGTACCGGGGAGCTGTTTTTT. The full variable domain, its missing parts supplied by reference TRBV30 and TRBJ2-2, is SQTIHQWPATLVQPVGSPLSLECTVEGTSNPNLYWYRQAAGRGLQLLFYSVGIGQISSEVPQNLSASRPQDRQFILSSKKLLLSDSGFYLCAWSVSGSTGELFFGEGSRLTVL.

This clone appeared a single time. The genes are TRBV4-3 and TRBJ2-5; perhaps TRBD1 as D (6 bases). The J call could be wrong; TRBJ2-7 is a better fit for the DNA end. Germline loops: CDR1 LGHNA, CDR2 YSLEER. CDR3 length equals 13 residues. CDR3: CASSVGTNYEQYF. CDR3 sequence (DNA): TGCGCCAGCAGTGTCGGGACAAACTACGAGCAGTACTTC.

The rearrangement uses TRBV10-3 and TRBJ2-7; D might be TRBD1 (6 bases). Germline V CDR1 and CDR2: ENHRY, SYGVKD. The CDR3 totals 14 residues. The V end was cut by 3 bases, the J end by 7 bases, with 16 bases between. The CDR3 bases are TGTGCCATCAGTGACCAGATACAGGGTAGGGAGCAGTACTTC. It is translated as CAISDQIQGREQYF.

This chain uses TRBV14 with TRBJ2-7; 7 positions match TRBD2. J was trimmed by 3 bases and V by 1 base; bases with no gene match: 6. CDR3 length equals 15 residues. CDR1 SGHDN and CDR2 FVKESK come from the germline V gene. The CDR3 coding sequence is TGTGCCAGCAGCCAAGCTAAAGCGGGATACTACGAGCAGTACTTC. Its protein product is CASSQAKAGYYEQYF.

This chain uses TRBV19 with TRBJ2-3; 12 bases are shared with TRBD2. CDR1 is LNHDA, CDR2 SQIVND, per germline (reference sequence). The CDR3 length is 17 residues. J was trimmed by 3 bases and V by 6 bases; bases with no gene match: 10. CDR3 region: CASSISGLAGRTDTQYF. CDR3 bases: TGTGCCAGTAGCATATCAGGACTAGCGGGACGTACAGATACGCAGTATTTT.

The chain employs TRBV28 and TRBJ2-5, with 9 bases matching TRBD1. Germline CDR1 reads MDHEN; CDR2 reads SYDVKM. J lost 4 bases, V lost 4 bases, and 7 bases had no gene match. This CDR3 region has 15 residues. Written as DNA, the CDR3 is TGTGCCAGCAGTTCCCGGACAGGGGTCCCAGAGACCCAGTACTTC. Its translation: CASSSRTGVPETQYF.

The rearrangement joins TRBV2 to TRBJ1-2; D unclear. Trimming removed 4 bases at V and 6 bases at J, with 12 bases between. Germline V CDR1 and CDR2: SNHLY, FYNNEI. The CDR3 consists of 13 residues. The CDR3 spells CASSASGVDGYTF. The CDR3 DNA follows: TGTGCCAGCAGTGCTTCCGGGGTTGATGGCTACACCTTC. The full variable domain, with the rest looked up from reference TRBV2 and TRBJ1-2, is EPEVTQTPSHQVTQMGQEVILRCVPISNHLYFYWYRQILGQKVEFLVSFYNNEISEKSEIFDDQFSVERPDGSNFTLKIRSTKLEDSAMYFCASSASGVDGYTFGSGTRLTVV.

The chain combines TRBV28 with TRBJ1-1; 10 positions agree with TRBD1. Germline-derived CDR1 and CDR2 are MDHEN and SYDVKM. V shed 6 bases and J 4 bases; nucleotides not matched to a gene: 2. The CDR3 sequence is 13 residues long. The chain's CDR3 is CASRWTGGTEAFF. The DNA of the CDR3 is TGTGCCAGCAGATGGACAGGGGGCACTGAAGCTTTCTTT.

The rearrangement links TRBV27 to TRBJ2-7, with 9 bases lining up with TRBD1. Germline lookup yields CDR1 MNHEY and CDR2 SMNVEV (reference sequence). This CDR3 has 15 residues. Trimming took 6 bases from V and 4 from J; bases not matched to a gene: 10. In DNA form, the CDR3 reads TGTGCCAGCAGACTAGGGGGACAGGGAGCTTACGAGCAGTACTTC. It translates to CASRLGGQGAYEQYF.

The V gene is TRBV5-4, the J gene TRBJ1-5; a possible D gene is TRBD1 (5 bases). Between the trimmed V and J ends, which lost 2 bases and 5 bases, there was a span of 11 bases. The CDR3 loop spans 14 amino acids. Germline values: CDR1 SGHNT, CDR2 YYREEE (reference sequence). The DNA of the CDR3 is TGTGCCAGCAGCTTCCAGGGTAGAGATCAGCCCCAGCATTTT. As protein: CASSFQGRDQPQHF. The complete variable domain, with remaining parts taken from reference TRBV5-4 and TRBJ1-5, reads ETGVTQSPTHLIKTRGQQVTLRCSSQSGHNTVSWYQQALGQGPQFIFQYYREEENGRGNFPPRFSGLQFPNYSSELNVNALELDDSALYLCASSFQGRDQPQHFGDGTRLSIL.

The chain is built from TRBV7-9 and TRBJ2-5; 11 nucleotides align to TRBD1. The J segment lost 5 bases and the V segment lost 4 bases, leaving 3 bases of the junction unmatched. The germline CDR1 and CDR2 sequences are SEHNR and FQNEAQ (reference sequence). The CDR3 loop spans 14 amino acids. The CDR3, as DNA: TGTGCCAGCAGCTGGACAGGGGGCGGGGAGACCCAGTACTTC. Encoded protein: CASSWTGGGETQYF.

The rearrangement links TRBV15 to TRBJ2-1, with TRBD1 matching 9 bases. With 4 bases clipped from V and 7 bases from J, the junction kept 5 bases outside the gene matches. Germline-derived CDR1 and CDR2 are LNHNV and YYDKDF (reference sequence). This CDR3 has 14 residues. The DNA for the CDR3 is TGTGCCACCAGCAAAGGACAGGGGAGAAATGAGCAGTTCTTC. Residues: CATSKGQGRNEQFF.

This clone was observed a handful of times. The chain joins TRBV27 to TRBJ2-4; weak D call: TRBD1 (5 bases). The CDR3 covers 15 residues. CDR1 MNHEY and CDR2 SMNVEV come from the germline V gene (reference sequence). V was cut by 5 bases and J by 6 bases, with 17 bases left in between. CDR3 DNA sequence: TGTGCCAGCAGTCCAGGGCCGATCACAGCAAACATTCAGTACTTC. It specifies CASSPGPITANIQYF.

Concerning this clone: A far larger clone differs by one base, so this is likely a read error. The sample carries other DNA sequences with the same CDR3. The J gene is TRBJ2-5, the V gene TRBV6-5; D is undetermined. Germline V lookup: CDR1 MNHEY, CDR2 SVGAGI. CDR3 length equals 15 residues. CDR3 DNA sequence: TGTGCCAGCAGTTACTCGATACAGTCCCAAGAGACGCAGTACTTC. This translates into CASSYSIQSQETQYF.

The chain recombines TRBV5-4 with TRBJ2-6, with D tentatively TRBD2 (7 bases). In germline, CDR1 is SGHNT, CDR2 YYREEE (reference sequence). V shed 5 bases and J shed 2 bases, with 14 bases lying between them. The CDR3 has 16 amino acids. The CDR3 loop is CASSVGGATGANVLTF. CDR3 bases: TGTGCCAGCAGTGTGGGGGGGGCCACTGGGGCCAACGTCCTGACTTTC.